The rows below give T cell receptor beta chains drawn from one sample of a study of patients and donors after allogeneic stem cell transplantation. Each CDR3 protein is one row after TCRdb ran MiXCR on the RT-PCR reads. Here the sample spans over 400,000 distinct CDR3 sequences, 16% being singletons. Sequences were obtained from blood, either unsorted or a sorted T cell fraction (not recorded which). These receptors all stem from a human donor who was either an allogeneic HSCT recipient or a stem cell or donor lymphocyte infusion donor (not recorded which). It is not recorded whose cells these are; they may come from a transplant donor. Both conserved end residues are part of each CDR3. The D gene is left open where the match is weak. Clone size appears in some rows only: once, few, many, or a class for an expanded clone.

CDR3 DNA: TGTGCCAGCAATCAGGAGGGGCTAATATATGGCGAGCAGTACTTC
CDR3 protein: CASNQEGLIYGEQYF
D gene: -
V gene: TRBV6-2/TRBV6-3
clone size: -
J gene: TRBJ2-7

CDR3 DNA: TGCGCCAGCAGCTCGGACAGGGTCTACAATGAGCAGTTCTTC
CDR3 protein: CASSSDRVYNEQFF
D gene: TRBD1
V gene: TRBV5-1
clone size: many
J gene: TRBJ2-1

CDR3 DNA: TGCAGTGCTAGAGTAAGGGACAGGTTCAATCAGCCCCAGCATTTT
CDR3 protein: CSARVRDRFNQPQHF
D gene: TRBD1
V gene: TRBV20-1
clone size: few
J gene: TRBJ1-5

CDR3 DNA: TGTGCCAGCAGCGTGGGAGATTTAGCCTACGAGCAGTACTTC
CDR3 protein: CASSVGDLAYEQYF
D gene: -
V gene: TRBV9
clone size: -
J gene: TRBJ2-7

CDR3 DNA: TGCGCCAGCAGCCAAGGGGTAACCGGGGAGCTGTTTTTT
CDR3 protein: CASSQGVTGELFF
D gene: -
V gene: TRBV4-3
clone size: many
J gene: TRBJ2-2

CDR3 DNA: TGTGCCAGCAGTTCCGGGGGTAGCAATCAGCCCCAGCATTTT
CDR3 protein: CASSSGGSNQPQHF
D gene: -
V gene: TRBV6-5
clone size: few
J gene: TRBJ1-5

CDR3 DNA: TGTGCCAGCAGAACAATAGCGGGAGGGCCTGGGGAGACCCAGTACTTC
CDR3 protein: CASRTIAGGPGETQYF
D gene: TRBD2
V gene: TRBV11-2
clone size: many
J gene: TRBJ2-5

CDR3 DNA: TGTGCCAGCAGCCCCTCAACTGGAGTTTTTGGTAATGAGCAGTTCTTC
CDR3 protein: CASSPSTGVFGNEQFF
D gene: -
V gene: TRBV7-9
clone size: -
J gene: TRBJ2-1

CDR3 DNA: TGTGCCAGCAGTCTGCGGGGATTCTACGAGCAGTACTTC
CDR3 protein: CASSLRGFYEQYF
D gene: -
V gene: TRBV27
clone size: -
J gene: TRBJ2-7

CDR3 DNA: TGTGCCAGCAGCTTAGCGGTGAGGGAAGGAGGCACTGAAGCTTTCTTT
CDR3 protein: CASSLAVREGGTEAFF
D gene: -
V gene: TRBV7-9
clone size: -
J gene: TRBJ1-1

CDR3 DNA: TGCAGCGTTGGGGGTCCCAATCAGCCCCAGCATTTT
CDR3 protein: CSVGGPNQPQHF
D gene: -
V gene: TRBV29-1
clone size: many
J gene: TRBJ1-5

CDR3 DNA: TGTGCCATCATAGACCGCACAGATACGCAGTATTTT
CDR3 protein: CAIIDRTDTQYF
D gene: -
V gene: TRBV7-8
clone size: few
J gene: TRBJ2-3

CDR3 DNA: TGTGCCACCAGCAGAGTAGGTGGAGAGACCCAGTACTTC
CDR3 protein: CATSRVGGETQYF
D gene: -
V gene: TRBV15
clone size: many
J gene: TRBJ2-5

CDR3 DNA: TGCGCCAGCAGCCCCGAAGATGGGGGGACTGAAGCTTTCTTT
CDR3 protein: CASSPEDGGTEAFF
D gene: -
V gene: TRBV5-1
clone size: few
J gene: TRBJ1-1

CDR3 DNA: TGTGCCAGCAGTCCCGCGGGACTGGGGCTTCAGCCCCAGCATTTT
CDR3 protein: CASSPAGLGLQPQHF
D gene: -
V gene: TRBV12-3/TRBV12-4
clone size: many
J gene: TRBJ1-5

CDR3 DNA: TGCGCCAGCAGCTTGGGAGCTGGACTAGCGGTTCGGGAGACCCAGTACTTC
CDR3 protein: CASSLGAGLAVRETQYF
D gene: TRBD2
V gene: TRBV5-1
clone size: -
J gene: TRBJ2-5

CDR3 DNA: TGTGCCAGCAGTTATCGATCGAGATTTGGAAACACCATATATTTT
CDR3 protein: CASSYRSRFGNTIYF
D gene: -
V gene: TRBV6-5
clone size: few
J gene: TRBJ1-3

CDR3 DNA: TGCGCCAGCAGCCTCCGGACTAGCGGGAGGTTCGGGGATACGCAGTATTTT
CDR3 protein: CASSLRTSGRFGDTQYF
D gene: TRBD2
V gene: TRBV5-1
clone size: -
J gene: TRBJ2-3

CDR3 DNA: TGTGCCAGCAGCCGCCGGAACAATGAGCAGTTCTTC
CDR3 protein: CASSRRNNEQFF
D gene: -
V gene: TRBV7-9
clone size: -
J gene: TRBJ2-1

CDR3 DNA: TGTGCCAGCAGCCGCCCAACAGGGACTAGCGGGGGCCATGTGACAGATACGCAGTATTTT
CDR3 protein: CASSRPTGTSGGHVTDTQYF
D gene: TRBD2
V gene: TRBV5-6
clone size: -
J gene: TRBJ2-3

CDR3 DNA: TGTGCCGGGCGGGGGCGGCCCACAGATACGCAGTATTTT
CDR3 protein: CAGRGRPTDTQYF
D gene: -
V gene: TRBV2
clone size: few
J gene: TRBJ2-3

CDR3 DNA: TGTGCCAGCAGCCTGTACAGGGTCCTCTCTTATAATTCACCCCTCCACTTT
CDR3 protein: CASSLYRVLSYNSPLHF
D gene: -
V gene: TRBV7-9
clone size: -
J gene: TRBJ1-6

CDR3 DNA: TGCGCCAGCAGCCCCACTGGCCGGTCCTACAATGAGCAGTTCTTC
CDR3 protein: CASSPTGRSYNEQFF
D gene: -
V gene: TRBV5-1
clone size: many
J gene: TRBJ2-1

CDR3 DNA: TGTGCCAGCAGCTCCTTCGCAGGGGTAAGGGGTAATTCACCCCTCCACTTT
CDR3 protein: CASSSFAGVRGNSPLHF
D gene: -
V gene: TRBV7-2
clone size: few
J gene: TRBJ1-6

CDR3 DNA: TGTGCCAGTAGTCGTGGAGCGGCCGAGCAGTACTTC
CDR3 protein: CASSRGAAEQYF
D gene: -
V gene: TRBV19
clone size: few
J gene: TRBJ2-7

CDR3 DNA: TGTGCCACCAGCAGAGAAAAGGGATTTGAGACCCAGTACTTC
CDR3 protein: CATSREKGFETQYF
D gene: -
V gene: TRBV15
clone size: once
J gene: TRBJ2-5

CDR3 DNA: TGCGCCAGCAGCTCAGGACAGGGGGCAATCGAGCAGTACTTC
CDR3 protein: CASSSGQGAIEQYF
D gene: TRBD1
V gene: TRBV5-1
clone size: few
J gene: TRBJ2-7

CDR3 DNA: TGTGCCAGCTCACCGGACAGGGATGGAAACACCATATATTTT
CDR3 protein: CASSPDRDGNTIYF
D gene: TRBD1
V gene: TRBV18
clone size: few
J gene: TRBJ1-3

CDR3 DNA: TGTGCCTGGACCTCCGGGCCGTGGACTGAAGCTTTCTTT
CDR3 protein: CAWTSGPWTEAFF
D gene: -
V gene: TRBV30
clone size: few
J gene: TRBJ1-1

CDR3 DNA: TGTGCCAGCAGCCCAGGACTAGCGGCTTTTCAAGAGACCCAGTACTTC
CDR3 protein: CASSPGLAAFQETQYF
D gene: TRBD2
V gene: TRBV3-1
clone size: few
J gene: TRBJ2-5

CDR3 DNA: TGTGCCTGGAGGGGACAGGGGGCTAGGGAGACCCAGTACTTC
CDR3 protein: CAWRGQGARETQYF
D gene: TRBD1
V gene: TRBV30
clone size: many
J gene: TRBJ2-5

CDR3 DNA: TGTGCCAGCAGTTGGGGGAGTCGGTATGGCTACACCTTC
CDR3 protein: CASSWGSRYGYTF
D gene: -
V gene: TRBV28
clone size: few
J gene: TRBJ1-2

CDR3 DNA: TGCAGTGCTAGCCGGGACAGAGGCAATCAGCCCCAGCATTTT
CDR3 protein: CSASRDRGNQPQHF
D gene: TRBD1
V gene: TRBV20-1
clone size: few
J gene: TRBJ1-5

CDR3 DNA: TGTGCCAGCAGCATACGCCGGGACAGGGGATACGAGCAGTACTTC
CDR3 protein: CASSIRRDRGYEQYF
D gene: TRBD1
V gene: TRBV7-9
clone size: -
J gene: TRBJ2-7

CDR3 DNA: TGTGCCAGCAGTGACCCCCAGGGGGGCCCATTCGATTCACCCCTCCACTTT
CDR3 protein: CASSDPQGGPFDSPLHF
D gene: TRBD1
V gene: TRBV6-1
clone size: -
J gene: TRBJ1-6

CDR3 DNA: TGTGCCAGCAGCCGGCGGACTAGCGGGGACGAGCAGTACTTC
CDR3 protein: CASSRRTSGDEQYF
D gene: TRBD2
V gene: TRBV4-2
clone size: few
J gene: TRBJ2-7

CDR3 DNA: TGTGCCAGCAGCGTGAGGGCAGGTGGGCCGGAGACCCAGTACTTC
CDR3 protein: CASSVRAGGPETQYF
D gene: -
V gene: TRBV9
clone size: -
J gene: TRBJ2-5